Listed below are T cell receptor beta chains from one sample, sequenced in a study of blood T cell repertoires in COVID-19. The protocol was immunoSEQ multiplex PCR, while the TCRdb copy is restricted to in-frame clones and leaves out a portion. The sample lists some 120,000 clones; about 89% were seen once. Sequencing used peripheral blood. The source is a woman aged 60-75 years with acute or convalescent COVID-19. Each CDR3 is given with its conserved first and last residue. D genes are given only for firm matches. Clone size appears in some rows only: once, few, many, or a class for an expanded clone.

D gene,J gene,V gene,clone size,CDR3 DNA,CDR3 protein
TRBD2,TRBJ2-7,TRBV28,NA,TGTGCCAGCAGAAAGGGACTAGCGGTCTACGAGCAGTACTTC,CASRKGLAVYEQYF
NA,TRBJ1-6,TRBV27,NA,TGTGCCAGCAGTTTAGGCAGGGTGGATTCACCCCTCCACTTT,CASSLGRVDSPLHF
TRBD2,TRBJ2-1,TRBV5-4,NA,TGTGCCAGCAGCTTGGCCGGGAGGGAGACTTACAATGAGCAGTTCTTC,CASSLAGRETYNEQFF
TRBD2,TRBJ2-3,TRBV5-1,NA,TGCGCCAGCAGCTTTAACGGGAGGGAATTTGATACGCAGTATTTT,CASSFNGREFDTQYF
NA,TRBJ1-6,TRBV5-1,NA,TGCGCCAGCAGCGGCATCGCTGGGAGAGGGACCCTCCACTTT,CASSGIAGRGTLHF
TRBD1,TRBJ1-1,TRBV7-8,NA,TGTGCCAGCAGCTCAAAGTACGACAGGGAAAGGTTCGCTGAAGCTTTCTTT,CASSSKYDRERFAEAFF
TRBD1,TRBJ1-2,TRBV5-1,NA,TGCGCCAGCAGCGTCTCCGGGACAGTCTTCGGTGGCTACACCTTC,CASSVSGTVFGGYTF
NA,TRBJ1-4,TRBV7-2,NA,TGTGCCAGCAGCCGCCCAGGGGCATTAAACGAAAAACTGTTTTTT,CASSRPGALNEKLFF
TRBD1,TRBJ1-1,TRBV11-2,once,TGTGCCAGCAGCTCCCCGGGACAGGGGAACACTGAAGCTTTCTTT,CASSSPGQGNTEAFF
TRBD2,TRBJ2-5,TRBV14,NA,TGTGCCAGCAGCCTAGGGACTAGCGGGGCCGGGACCCAGTACTTC,CASSLGTSGAGTQYF
NA,TRBJ2-1,TRBV28,NA,TGTGCCAGCAGTTATACAGGGTACAATGAGCAGTTCTTC,CASSYTGYNEQFF
TRBD1,TRBJ1-1,TRBV7-9,once,TGTGCCAGCAGCTCCCAGGGGGCTATTGGCACTGAAGCTTTCTTT,CASSSQGAIGTEAFF
NA,TRBJ2-1,TRBV18,few,TGTGCCAGCTCAGGAGATCTAGCACAGGAGCAGTTCTTC,CASSGDLAQEQFF
NA,TRBJ2-1,TRBV2,NA,TGTGCCAGCAGTGCTGACTTGAACAATGAGCAGTTCTTC,CASSADLNNEQFF